The clone carrying this TCR beta chain has a handful of counts. This specimen comes from a study of blood T cell repertoires in COVID-19. Across the whole study: Samples of COVID-19 (acute and convalescent) were obtained from the United States, Italy and Spain. The analysed material was cDNA or gDNA that came from T cells, B-cell-depleted T cells, or PBMCs.

Per the original data handling: Cell counts per sample came from amplifying reference gene primers. Only in-frame clones appear in the TCRdb table, and some are missing; sequencing was by immunoSEQ multiplex PCR. The V and J calls and the clone size are those of that table, but D and trimming were determined from the DNA. The sample contains more than 85,000 clones, 70% to 85% of which appear only once. CDR1 is MNHEY and CDR2 is SMNVEV in the germline V gene (reference sequence). The V and J ends lost 6 bases and 2 bases, in that order; junction bases with no gene match: 7. The CDR3 has 16 residues. Sequencing was performed on peripheral blood. The TCR sequence derives from a man aged 55-75 years with active or convalescent COVID-19. The chain is built from TRBV27 and TRBJ2-2; 9 nucleotides match TRBD1. Written as DNA, the CDR3 is TGTGCCAGCAGCCCTACGGGACAGGGAAACACCGGGGAGCTGTTTTTT. Translating it yields CASSPTGQGNTGELFF.